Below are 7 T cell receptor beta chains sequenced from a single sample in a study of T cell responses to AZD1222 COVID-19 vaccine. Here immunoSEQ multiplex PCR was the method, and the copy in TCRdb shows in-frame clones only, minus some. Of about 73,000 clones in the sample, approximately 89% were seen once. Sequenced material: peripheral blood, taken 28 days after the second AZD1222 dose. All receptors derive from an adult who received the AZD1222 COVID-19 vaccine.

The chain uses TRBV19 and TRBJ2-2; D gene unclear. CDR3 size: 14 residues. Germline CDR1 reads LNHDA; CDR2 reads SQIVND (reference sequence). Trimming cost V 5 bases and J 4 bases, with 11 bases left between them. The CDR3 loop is CASSPRLGTGELFF. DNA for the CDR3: TGTGCCAGTAGTCCCAGGCTGGGCACCGGGGAGCTGTTTTTT.

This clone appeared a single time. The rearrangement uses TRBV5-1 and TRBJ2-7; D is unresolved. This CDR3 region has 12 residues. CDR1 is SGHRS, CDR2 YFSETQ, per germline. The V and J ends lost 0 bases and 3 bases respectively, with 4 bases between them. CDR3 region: CASSLGGYEQYF. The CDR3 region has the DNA TGCGCCAGCAGCTTGGGGGGCTACGAGCAGTACTTC.

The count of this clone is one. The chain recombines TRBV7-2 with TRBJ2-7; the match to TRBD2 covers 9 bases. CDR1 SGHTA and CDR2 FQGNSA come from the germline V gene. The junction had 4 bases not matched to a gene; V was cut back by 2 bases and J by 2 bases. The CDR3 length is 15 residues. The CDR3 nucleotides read TGTGCCAGCAGCTTACTGGCGGGGGGGCCCTACGAGCAGTACTTC. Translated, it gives CASSLLAGGPYEQYF.

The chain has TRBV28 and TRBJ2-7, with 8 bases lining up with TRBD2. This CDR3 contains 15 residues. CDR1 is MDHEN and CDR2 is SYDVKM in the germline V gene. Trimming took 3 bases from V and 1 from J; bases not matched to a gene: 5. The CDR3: CASSLGSGVSYEQYF. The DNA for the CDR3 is TGTGCCAGCAGTTTGGGTAGCGGGGTTTCCTACGAGCAGTACTTC.

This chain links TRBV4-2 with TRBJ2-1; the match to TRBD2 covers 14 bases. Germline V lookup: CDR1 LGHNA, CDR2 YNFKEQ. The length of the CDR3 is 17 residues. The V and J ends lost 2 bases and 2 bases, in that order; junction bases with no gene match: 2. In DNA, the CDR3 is TGTGCCAGCAGCCAACCGGGACTAGCGGGGGCCTACAATGAGCAGTTCTTC. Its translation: CASSQPGLAGAYNEQFF.

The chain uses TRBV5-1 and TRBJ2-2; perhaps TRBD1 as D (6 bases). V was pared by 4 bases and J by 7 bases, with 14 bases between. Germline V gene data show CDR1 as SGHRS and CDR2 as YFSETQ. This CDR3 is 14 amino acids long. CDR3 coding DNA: TGCGCCAGCAGCAACGAACAGGGTATCGGGGAGCTGTTTTTT. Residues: CASSNEQGIGELFF.

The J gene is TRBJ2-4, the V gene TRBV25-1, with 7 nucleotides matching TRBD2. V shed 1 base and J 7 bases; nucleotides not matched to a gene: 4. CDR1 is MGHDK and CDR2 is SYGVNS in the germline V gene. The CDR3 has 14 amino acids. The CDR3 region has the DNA TGTGCCAGCAGTGAATCCGGGGGGAAGAACATTCAGTACTTC. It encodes CASSESGGKNIQYF.